Below, 5 T cell receptor beta chains from the same sample are listed, as sequenced in a study of CD8 T cells in ankylosing spondylitis. TCRdb processed the 5' RACE reads anew with MiXCR; each CDR3 protein has one entry. The sample yields roughly 230,000 distinct CDR3 sequences, 15% to 20% seen once. Source material: blood, either unsorted or a sorted T cell fraction (not recorded which). The receptors shown here come from a male donor with ankylosing spondylitis or in good health (not recorded which).

This clonotype has more than one count but fewer than ten. The V gene is TRBV4-1, the J gene TRBJ1-1; D is unclear. The CDR3 loop spans 17 amino acids. The germline V gene has CDR1 MGHRA and CDR2 YSYEKL. V was trimmed by 2 bases and J by 0 bases, leaving 16 bases between them. The CDR3: CASSQREQRAMNTEAFF. For the CDR3, the DNA is TGCGCCAGCAGCCAACGCGAACAGAGGGCAATGAACACTGAAGCTTTCTTT.

The genes are TRBV20-1 and TRBJ2-1, with D tentatively TRBD1 or TRBD2 (5 bases each). Trimming shortened V by 6 bases and J by 5 bases, and 17 bases separated the two germline ends. Looked up from germline, CDR1 is DFQATT and CDR2 is SNEGSKA (reference sequence). This CDR3 is 14 amino acids long. DNA of the CDR3: TGCAGTGCGCGGTCGGGACCAAGAGACAATGAGCAGTTCTTC. This codes for CSARSGPRDNEQFF.

The sample holds a few counts of this clonotype. This sequence joins TRBV12-3 or TRBV12-4 and TRBJ2-5; 8 bases fit TRBD1. After removal of 6 bases from V and 2 bases from J, the junction contained 5 bases not matched to a gene. The CDR3 has 14 amino acids. For the CDR3, the DNA is TGTGCCAGCAGCCGCTGGACAGGGCAAGAGACCCAGTACTTC. Protein product: CASSRWTGQETQYF.

J is TRBJ1-1 and V is TRBV6-4; weak D call: TRBD1 (6 bases). The length of the CDR3 is 15 residues. CDR1 and CDR2 (germline): MRHNA, SNTAGT. The V and J ends lost 4 bases and 7 bases respectively, with 19 bases between them. CDR3 sequence: CASSATVNDRREAFF. DNA for the CDR3: TGTGCCAGCAGTGCCACCGTGAATGACAGGCGTGAAGCTTTCTTT.

The chain links TRBV6-2 or TRBV6-3 to TRBJ2-3, with D perhaps TRBD2 (6 bases). V was clipped by 2 bases and J by 3 bases, with 9 bases between them. CDR1 and CDR2 from the germline V gene are MNHEY and SVGEGT. This CDR3 comprises 14 residues. The CDR3 here is CASSYTGETDTQYF. The DNA of the CDR3 is TGTGCCAGCAGTTACACGGGGGAGACAGATACGCAGTATTTT.